This TCR beta chain was sequenced during a study of CD8+ T cells in alopecia areata. Study-level information: Each day, treated patients took oral tofacitinib twice, at 5 to 10 mg per dose. Notes on the study in general: Tofacitinib yielded significantly lower scalp clonality and fewer expanded CD8+ clones among the top 100.

V lost 4 bases and J lost 6, with 7 bases in between. The length of the CDR3 is 11 residues. Germline V gives CDR1 MGHRA, CDR2 YSYEKL. A remark on this clone: Its target is not known.

Treatment in this sample: oral pan-JAK inhibitor, 5-10 mg twice daily. Reverse transcribed after extraction, RNA yielded cDNA as the sequencing template. TCRdb keeps only in-frame clones here, not all; method: immunoSEQ multiplex PCR. This sample has 150,000 to 200,000 clones, with around 60% found just once. Source: CD8+ T cells sorted from blood, taken at week 24, from a patient treated with tofacitinib. The rearrangement links TRBV4-1 to TRBJ2-7; a weak D match, TRBD1 (6 bases). This TCR was recovered from a human donor with alopecia areata. CDR3 bases: TGCGCCAGCAGCCTGGGGGCCGAGCAGTACTTC. Protein: CASSLGAEQYF.